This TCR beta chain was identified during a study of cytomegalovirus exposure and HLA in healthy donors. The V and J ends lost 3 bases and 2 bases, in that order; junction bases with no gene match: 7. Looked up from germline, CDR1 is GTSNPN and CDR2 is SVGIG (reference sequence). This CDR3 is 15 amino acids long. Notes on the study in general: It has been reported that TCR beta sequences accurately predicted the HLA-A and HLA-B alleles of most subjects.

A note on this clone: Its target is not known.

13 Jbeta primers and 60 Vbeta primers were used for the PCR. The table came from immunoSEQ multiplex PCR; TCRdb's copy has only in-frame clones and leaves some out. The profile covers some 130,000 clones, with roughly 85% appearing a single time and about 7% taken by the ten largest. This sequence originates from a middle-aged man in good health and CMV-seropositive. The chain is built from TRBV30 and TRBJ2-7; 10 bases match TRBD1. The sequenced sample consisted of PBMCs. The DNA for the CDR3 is TGTGCCTGGAGCGTAATGGGACAGGGGCCCTACGAGCAGTACTTC. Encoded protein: CAWSVMGQGPYEQYF.